This T cell receptor beta chain was sequenced for a study of blood T cell repertoires in COVID-19. About the study: Nucleic acid was either cDNA or gDNA, and it came from T cells, B-cell-depleted T cells, or PBMCs.

The CDR3 runs 15 residues. CDR1 is LNHDA and CDR2 is SQIVND in the germline V gene (reference sequence). Between the trimmed V and J ends, which lost 3 bases and 6 bases, there was a span of 14 bases. Cohorts were determined from participant-reported clinical history. Participants in the exposed group had met a COVID-19 case in the 2 weeks before joining the study. Clones were read by immunoSEQ multiplex PCR, and TCRdb kept only the in-frame ones, dropping some. The sample comprises approximately 150,000 clones, approximately 80% of which are singletons, and more than 4.5% rests with the top ten. The gene calls are TRBV19 and TRBJ2-2, with D possibly TRBD1 on 6 matching bases. The sequenced sample consisted of PBMCs or T cells enriched from blood (not recorded which). This sequence originates from a man between 70 and 80 years old who had been exposed to COVID-19. DNA for the CDR3: TGTGCCAGTAGTATCGGGGCAGGGGCATCCGGGGAGCTGTTTTTT. Translated: CASSIGAGASGELFF.